This TCR beta chain comes out of a study of Ad26.COV2.S vaccination and SARS-CoV-2 variants. The CDR3 runs to 14 residues. Germline V gene data show CDR1 as KGHSH and CDR2 as LQKENI. The ends were cut back, 3 bases at V and 5 bases at J, with 13 bases in the middle. Treatment defined: 15 to 20 received Ad26.COV2.S at low or high dose, single or two shots; a few received placebo; per-sample allocation not given. Samples analyzed were those drawn on day 63 after the first vaccine or placebo injection. Some clones are missing from TCRdb's copy, which holds only in-frame ones; the method was immunoSEQ multiplex PCR. This table holds about 350,000 clones, roughly 89% found once.

The sample in question was peripheral blood, obtained in a trial of Ad26.COV2.S vaccine versus placebo. The receptor's source is a person between 18 and 59 years old who received the Ad26.COV2.S COVID-19 vaccine or a placebo. This chain connects TRBV18 to TRBJ1-1, with a tentative D call TRBD1 (5 bases). In DNA form, the CDR3 reads TGTGCCAGCTCACCTAATCTTCGGGGGACTGAAGCTTTCTTT. This sequence encodes CASSPNLRGTEAFF.